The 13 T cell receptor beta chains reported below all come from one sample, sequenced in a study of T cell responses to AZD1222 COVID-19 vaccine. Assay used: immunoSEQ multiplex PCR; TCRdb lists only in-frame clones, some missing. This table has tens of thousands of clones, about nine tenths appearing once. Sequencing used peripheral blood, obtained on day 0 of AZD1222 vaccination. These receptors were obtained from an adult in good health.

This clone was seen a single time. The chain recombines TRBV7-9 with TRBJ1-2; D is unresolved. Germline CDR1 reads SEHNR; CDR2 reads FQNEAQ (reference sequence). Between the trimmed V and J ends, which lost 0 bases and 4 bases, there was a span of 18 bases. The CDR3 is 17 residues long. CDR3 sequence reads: CASSLAPAVGLGYGYTF. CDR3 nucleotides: TGTGCCAGCAGCTTAGCCCCCGCCGTAGGGTTAGGCTATGGCTACACCTTC.

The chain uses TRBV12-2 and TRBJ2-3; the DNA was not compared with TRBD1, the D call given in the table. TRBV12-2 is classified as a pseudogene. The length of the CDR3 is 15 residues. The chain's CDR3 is CASRRGPGQTDTQYF. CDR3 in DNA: TGTGCAAGTCGCCGGGGACCCGGACAGACAGATACGCAGTATTTT.

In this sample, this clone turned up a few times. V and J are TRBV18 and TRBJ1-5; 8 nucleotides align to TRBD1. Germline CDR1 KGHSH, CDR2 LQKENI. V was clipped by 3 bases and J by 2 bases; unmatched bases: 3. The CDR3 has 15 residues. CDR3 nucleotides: TGTGCCAGCTCACCTCCGGGACAGGGCAATCAGCCCCAGCATTTT. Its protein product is CASSPPGQGNQPQHF. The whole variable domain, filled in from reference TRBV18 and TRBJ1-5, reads NAGVMQNPRHLVRRRGQEARLRCSPMKGHSHVYWYRQLPEEGLKFMVYLQKENIIDESGMPKERFSAEFPKEGPSILRIQQVVRGDSAAYFCASSPPGQGNQPQHFGDGTRLSIL.

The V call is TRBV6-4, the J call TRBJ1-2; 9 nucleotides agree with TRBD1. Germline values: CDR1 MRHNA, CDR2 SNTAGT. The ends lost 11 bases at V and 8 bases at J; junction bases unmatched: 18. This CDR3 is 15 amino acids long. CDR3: CARYYGTGGASGYTF. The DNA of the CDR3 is TGTGCCCGATATTACGGAACAGGGGGCGCGAGCGGCTACACCTTC.

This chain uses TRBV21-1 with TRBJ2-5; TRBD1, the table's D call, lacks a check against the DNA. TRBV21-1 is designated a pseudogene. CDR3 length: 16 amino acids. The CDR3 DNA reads TGTGCCAGCAGCGAGGGACAGGGGGTCGAAGGAGAGACCCAGTACTTC. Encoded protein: CASSEGQGVEGETQYF.

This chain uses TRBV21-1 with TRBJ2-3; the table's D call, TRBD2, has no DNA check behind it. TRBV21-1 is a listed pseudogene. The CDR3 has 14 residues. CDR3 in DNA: TGTGCCAGGTTACTAGCGGGAGAGTCAGATACGCAGTATTTT. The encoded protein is CARLLAGESDTQYF.

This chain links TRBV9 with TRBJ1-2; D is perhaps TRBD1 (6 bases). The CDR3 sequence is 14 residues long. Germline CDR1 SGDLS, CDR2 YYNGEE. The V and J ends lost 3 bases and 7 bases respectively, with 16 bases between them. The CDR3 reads CASSATSQGFGYTF. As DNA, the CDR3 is TGTGCCAGCAGCGCTACCTCACAGGGTTTTGGCTACACCTTC.

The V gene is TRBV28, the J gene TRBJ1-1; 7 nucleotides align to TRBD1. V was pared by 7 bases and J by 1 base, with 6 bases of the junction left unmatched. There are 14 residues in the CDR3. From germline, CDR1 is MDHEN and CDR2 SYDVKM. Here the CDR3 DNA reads TGTGCCAGCAATCGCGGGACAGCGAACACTGAAGCTTTCTTT. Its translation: CASNRGTANTEAFF.

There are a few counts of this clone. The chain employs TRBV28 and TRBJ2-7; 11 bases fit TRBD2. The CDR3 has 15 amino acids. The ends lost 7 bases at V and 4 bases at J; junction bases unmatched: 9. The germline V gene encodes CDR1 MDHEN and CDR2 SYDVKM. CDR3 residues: CASMKGSGRAYEQYF. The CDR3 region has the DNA TGTGCCAGCATGAAGGGTAGCGGGAGGGCTTACGAGCAGTACTTC.

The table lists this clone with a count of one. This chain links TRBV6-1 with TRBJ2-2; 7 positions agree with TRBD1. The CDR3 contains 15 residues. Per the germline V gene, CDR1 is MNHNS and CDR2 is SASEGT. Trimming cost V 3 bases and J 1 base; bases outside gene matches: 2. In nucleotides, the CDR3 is TGTGCCAGCAGTGAGGGGACAGTGAACACCGGGGAGCTGTTTTTT. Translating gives CASSEGTVNTGELFF.

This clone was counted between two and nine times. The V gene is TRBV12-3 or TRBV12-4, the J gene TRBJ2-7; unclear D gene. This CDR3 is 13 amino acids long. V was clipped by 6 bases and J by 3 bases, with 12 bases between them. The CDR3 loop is CASRSDLIYEQYF. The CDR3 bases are TGTGCCAGCAGGTCAGACCTCATCTACGAGCAGTACTTC.

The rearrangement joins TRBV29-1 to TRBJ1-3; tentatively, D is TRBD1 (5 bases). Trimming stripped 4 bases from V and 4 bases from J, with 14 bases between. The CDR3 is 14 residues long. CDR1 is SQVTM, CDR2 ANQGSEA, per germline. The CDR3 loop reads CSVGLGGGGNTIYF. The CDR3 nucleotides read TGCAGCGTTGGGCTTGGGGGTGGCGGAAACACCATATATTTT.

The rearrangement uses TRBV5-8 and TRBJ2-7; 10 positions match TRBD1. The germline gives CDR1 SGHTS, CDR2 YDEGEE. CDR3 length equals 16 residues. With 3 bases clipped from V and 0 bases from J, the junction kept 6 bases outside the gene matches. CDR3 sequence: CASSSRQGANSYEQYF. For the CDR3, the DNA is TGTGCCAGCAGCTCCCGACAGGGGGCGAACTCCTACGAGCAGTACTTC.